These 6 T cell receptor beta chains were all obtained from the same sample, sequenced in a study of cytomegalovirus exposure and HLA in healthy donors. The PCR had 60 Vbeta and 13 Jbeta primers. The repertoire was sequenced with immunoSEQ multiplex PCR; TCRdb's copy has only in-frame clones and lacks some. The sample gives 150,000 to 200,000 clones, about 79% of which show up once; approximately 2.1% is in the top ten. Sequencing was done on a sample of PBMCs. The receptors come from a woman between 50 and 59 years old in good health and CMV-seronegative.

The rearrangement joins TRBV9 to TRBJ1-1; unclear D gene. Germline loops: CDR1 SGDLS, CDR2 YYNGEE. The CDR3 covers 14 residues. V was pared by 1 base and J by 1 base, with 8 bases between. The CDR3 spells CASSVLSENTEAFF. In DNA, the CDR3 is TGTGCCAGCAGCGTATTATCAGAGAACACTGAAGCTTTCTTT.

This clone has only one observation. The junction differs from germline at one of its ends, possibly a read error. The CDR3 DNA sequence: TGTGCTAGCAGCACAACTAGCGGGAGTGGGAATGAGCAGTTCTTC. It specifies CASSTTSGSGNEQFF. The chain has TRBV7-7 and TRBJ2-1; TRBD2 aligns across 11 bases. The CDR3 sequence is 15 residues long. From germline, CDR1 is SSHAT and CDR2 FNYEAQ (reference sequence).

The rearrangement uses TRBV4-2 and TRBJ1-2, with D possibly TRBD1 on 6 matching bases. This CDR3 has 16 amino acids. Germline CDR1 is LGHNA and CDR2 is YNFKEQ. The V end lost 0 bases, the J end lost 4 bases, and 15 bases lay between the germline ends. In DNA, the CDR3 is TGTGCCAGCAGCCAAGATCCGGGGGGCGGGATCTATGGCTACACCTTC. It encodes CASSQDPGGGIYGYTF.

This clone was counted only a few times. The chain uses TRBV5-6 and TRBJ2-7; D call uncertain. This CDR3 comprises 15 residues. CDR1 and CDR2 from the germline V gene are SGHDT and YYEEEE. With 3 bases removed from V and 0 bases from J, the gap between germline ends came to 13 bases. CDR3 in DNA: TGTGCCAGCAGCTCCCTCCGAGGTGGCTCCTACGAGCAGTACTTC. Amino acid sequence: CASSSLRGGSYEQYF.

This chain uses TRBV29-1 with TRBJ2-3; 7 nucleotides align to TRBD2. CDR3 size: 13 residues. Germline V CDR1 and CDR2: SQVTM, ANQGSEA. J was trimmed by 0 bases and V by 5 bases; bases with no gene match: 2. The CDR3 DNA reads TGCAGCGTTCGAGCGGGGAGCACAGATACGCAGTATTTT. Its protein is CSVRAGSTDTQYF.

The rearrangement links TRBV19 to TRBJ2-2, with TRBD1 identical over 7 bases. The V segment lost 6 bases and the J segment 5 bases; nucleotides outside the gene matches: 6. This CDR3 is built from 14 residues. CDR1 and CDR2 (germline): LNHDA, SQIVND (reference sequence). CDR3 coding DNA: TGTGCCAGTAGGCCCGGACAGGTTACCGGGGAGCTGTTTTTT. Residues: CASRPGQVTGELFF.